These 19 T cell receptor beta chains came from one sample sequenced in a study of response to subunit inactivated influenza vaccine. Each CDR3 protein gets one entry after TCRdb re-called the RT-PCR reads with MiXCR. The sample shows some 500,000 distinct CDR3 sequences, 16% of them seen only once. Sequences were derived from CD4+ T cells sorted from PBMCs, sampled around 25 months after vaccination. The receptors were sampled from a man between 50 and 75 years old who received an inactivated influenza vaccine.

J is TRBJ2-2 and V is TRBV29-1; 9 bases are a match to TRBD1. CDR1 and CDR2 from the germline V gene are SQVTM and ANQGSEA. The CDR3 is 14 residues long. Trimming removed 6 bases from V and 0 bases from J; junction bases left unmatched: 2. The CDR3 region is CSVGTGTNTGELFF. The CDR3 DNA sequence: TGCAGCGTGGGGACAGGGACGAACACCGGGGAGCTGTTTTTT.

There are a few counts of this clonotype. This sequence joins TRBV12-3 or TRBV12-4 and TRBJ2-1, with TRBD2 matching 8 bases. CDR3 length equals 15 residues. V dropped 6 bases and J dropped 2; count of bases not matched to a gene: 6. CDR3 sequence reads: CASSLQTSAYNEQFF. In DNA, the CDR3 is TGTGCCAGCAGCCTCCAGACTAGCGCCTACAATGAGCAGTTCTTC.

This clonotype was counted at least ten times. The gene calls are TRBV4-2 and TRBJ2-1, with 11 nucleotides matching TRBD2. The length of the CDR3 is 15 residues. V trimming: 4 bases; J trimming: 6 bases; junction bases outside the gene matches: 5. The germline gives CDR1 LGHNA, CDR2 YNFKEQ. CDR3 in amino acids: CASSPGLAGVNEQFF. The CDR3 DNA reads as TGTGCCAGCAGCCCCGGACTAGCGGGTGTCAATGAGCAGTTCTTC.

The chain uses TRBV20-1 and TRBJ2-1; 7 bases map to TRBD2. This CDR3 comprises 15 residues. Germline CDR1 reads DFQATT; CDR2 reads SNEGSKA (reference sequence). With 0 bases clipped from V and 8 bases from J, the junction kept 10 bases outside the gene matches. CDR3 sequence (DNA): TGCAGTGCTAGAGAGGGGACTACCATGTCCGATGAGCAGTTCTTC. Its translation: CSAREGTTMSDEQFF.

Concerning this clonotype itself: No conserved phenylalanine or tryptophan ends this CDR3, so it is likely a read error. This chain uses TRBV25-1 with TRBJ2-5; D is undetermined. The CDR3 covers 13 residues. Germline V CDR1 and CDR2: MGHDK, SYGVNS. The CDR3 coding sequence is TGTACCAGCAGTGAACACGGACGAGAGACCCAGTACTAC. Its protein is CTSSEHGRETQYY.

The rearrangement joins TRBV12-3 or TRBV12-4 to TRBJ2-1, with D tentatively TRBD2 (6 bases). The V gene lost 6 bases and the J gene lost 5 bases, with 14 bases spanning the gap. The length of the CDR3 is 14 residues. The CDR3 DNA is TGTGCCAGCAGGGTGTCCGGAGGGAACAATGAGCAGTTCTTC. It specifies CASRVSGGNNEQFF.

This clonotype was seen repeatedly, ten times or more. The rearrangement links TRBV7-9 to TRBJ1-4; TRBD1 agrees at 7 bases. This CDR3 spans 14 amino acids. With V trimmed by 5 bases and J by 5 bases, 5 bases remained unmatched. Germline V gene lookup returns CDR1 SEHNR and CDR2 FQNEAQ (reference sequence). The CDR3 here is CASSQGQLNEKLFF. The CDR3 DNA follows: TGTGCCAGCAGCCAGGGACAGCTAAATGAAAAACTGTTTTTT.

This clonotype showed up just a few times. This chain links TRBV20-1 with TRBJ1-1; 8 bases fit TRBD1. The length of the CDR3 is 16 residues. From germline, CDR1 is DFQATT and CDR2 SNEGSKA (reference sequence). With V trimmed by 3 bases and J by 0 bases, 9 bases remained unmatched. The CDR3 DNA follows: TGCAGTGCTAGGCCCCCTGGACAGGGTATGAACACTGAAGCTTTCTTT. Amino acid sequence: CSARPPGQGMNTEAFF.

The rearrangement uses TRBV5-5 and TRBJ1-3; 7 bases map to TRBD1. The ends lost 4 bases at V and 4 bases at J; junction bases unmatched: 5. The length of the CDR3 is 14 residues. In germline, CDR1 is SGHKS, CDR2 YYEKEE (reference sequence). The CDR3 here is CASSGRQGGNTIYF. The CDR3 bases are TGTGCCAGCAGCGGTAGACAGGGAGGAAACACCATATATTTT.

The chain recombines TRBV6-1 with TRBJ2-7, with 7 bases fitting TRBD1. The V gene end was trimmed by 7 bases and the J gene end by 1 base; junction bases not matched to a gene: 13. The CDR3 runs to 16 residues. Germline V lookup: CDR1 MNHNS, CDR2 SASEGT. CDR3 residues: CASTRLPGQNSYEQYF. The CDR3 DNA sequence: TGTGCCAGCACTCGTCTACCGGGACAGAATTCCTACGAGCAGTACTTC.

This clonotype has more than one count but fewer than ten. The chain couples TRBV19 to TRBJ1-3; TRBD1 matches 10 bases. With V trimmed by 8 bases and J by 4 bases, 8 bases remained unmatched. The CDR3 runs 15 residues. Germline V gives CDR1 LNHDA, CDR2 SQIVND (reference sequence). CDR3 in amino acids: CASQPGQGIGNTIYF. CDR3 sequence (DNA): TGTGCCAGTCAACCGGGACAGGGGATCGGAAACACCATATATTTT.

This chain uses TRBV7-3 with TRBJ2-1; the match to TRBD2 covers 9 bases. The CDR3 has 16 residues. Germline V gene lookup returns CDR1 SGHTA and CDR2 FQGTGA. V lost 5 bases to trimming and J lost 0 bases; unmatched junction nucleotides: 5. The CDR3 reads CASSPYSGSSYNEQFF. CDR3 DNA: TGTGCCAGCAGCCCTTATAGCGGGAGCTCCTACAATGAGCAGTTCTTC.

This chain connects TRBV9 to TRBJ1-1; D not resolved. The CDR3 is 13 residues long. Looked up from germline, CDR1 is SGDLS and CDR2 is YYNGEE. With 0 bases removed from V and 6 bases from J, the gap between germline ends came to 9 bases. The CDR3 DNA reads as TGTGCCAGCAGCGTAGATTCTGCCGCTGAAGCTTTCTTT. Translation: CASSVDSAAEAFF.

This chain connects TRBV5-8 to TRBJ2-3, with D perhaps matching TRBD1 (6 bases). The germline V gene encodes CDR1 SGHTS and CDR2 YDEGEE. This CDR3 comprises 16 residues. Trimming took off 0 bases at V and 4 bases at J, with 15 bases between the two ends. The CDR3 DNA is TGTGCCAGCAGCTTGGGGCTGGGACCAGGGGCAGATACGCAGTATTTT. Amino acid sequence: CASSLGLGPGADTQYF.

This clonotype occurred a few times. The chain carries TRBV4-3 and TRBJ2-2, with D unresolved. This CDR3 spans 15 amino acids. Germline assignment: CDR1 LGHNA and CDR2 YSLEER. V was clipped by 1 base and J by 2 bases, with 8 bases between them. Here the CDR3 DNA reads TGCGCCAGCAGCCAAGTACTGCTTAACACCGGGGAGCTGTTTTTT. Translation gives CASSQVLLNTGELFF.

The table lists this clonotype with a few counts. V gene TRBV16 combines with J gene TRBJ2-1; 9 nucleotides agree with TRBD2. V was clipped by 4 bases and J by 5 bases; unmatched bases: 6. The V gene's germline CDR1 is KGHSY and CDR2 FQNENV. The CDR3 runs to 15 residues. The CDR3 bases are TGTGCCAGCAGCCCCCGACTAGCGGCTAACAATGAGCAGTTCTTC. This codes for CASSPRLAANNEQFF.

This clonotype was counted a few times. The V and J genes are TRBV12-3 or TRBV12-4 and TRBJ2-3; D may be TRBD2 (5 bases). Trimming removed 5 bases from V and 2 bases from J, with 14 bases in between. The CDR3 runs 15 residues. CDR3 loop: CASSQTATITDTQYF. In DNA form, the CDR3 reads TGTGCCAGCAGTCAAACCGCGACTATCACAGATACGCAGTATTTT.

The CDR3 sequence: CASSYAKRPEKLFF. The DNA of the CDR3 is TGTGCCAGCAGTTACGCCAAGAGGCCAGAAAAACTGTTTTTT. J is TRBJ1-4 and V is TRBV6-5; D is ambiguous. The V gene lost 2 bases and the J gene lost 8 bases, with 12 bases spanning the gap. Germline CDR1 MNHEY, CDR2 SVGAGI. The length of the CDR3 is 14 residues.

A few counts support this clonotype. The chain couples TRBV6-2 or TRBV6-3 to TRBJ2-2; D is unresolved. Trimming removed 2 bases from V and 0 bases from J, with 13 bases in between. In germline, CDR1 is MNHEY, CDR2 SVGEGT. There are 17 residues in the CDR3. The CDR3 DNA reads TGTGCCAGCAGTTACCCCCCGGGTAGGGCGAACACCGGGGAGCTGTTTTTT. This translates into CASSYPPGRANTGELFF.